The following is a T cell receptor (beta chain) sequence with its context. Its specificity is not known. The data were obtained in a study of shared clonotypes between healthy human individuals. On the study more broadly: Those who served as donors were a couple of women and a few men between the ages of 18 and 49.

The V gene lost 2 bases and the J gene lost 3 bases, with 14 bases spanning the gap. The CDR3 runs 15 residues. The germline gives CDR1 SGDLS, CDR2 YYNGEE. Profiled with immunoSEQ multiplex PCR; TCRdb holds only in-frame clones, not every one. The sample shows 2 million to 2.5 million clones, 95% of them seen only once. Study outcomes and limitations: Approximately 5.3% was the fraction of naive CD4 clonotypes found shared across several donors. Though the depth was large, rarefaction showed that sorted-subset sequencing was incomplete.

Sequencing used naive CD4+ T cells sorted from blood. Documented subset: CD45RA+ positively selected. The chain is built from TRBV9 and TRBJ1-1; the D is unclear. This TCR derives from a man aged 18 to 35 in good health. Here the CDR3 reads CASSVGSQRDTEAFF. CDR3 sequence (DNA): TGTGCCAGCAGCGTTGGCTCCCAGCGGGACACTGAAGCTTTCTTT.